This TCR beta chain was retrieved from a study of CD8+CD57+ T cells in acquired aplastic anemia. This CDR3 region has 13 residues. J gave up 7 bases and V 1 base, and 1 base lay outside the gene matches. The V gene's germline CDR1 is SGHDN and CDR2 FVKESK. It was patients with CD8+CD57+ cell expansion by flow cytometry who were chosen for sequencing. TCR beta VDJ and CDR3 profiles were obtained from a genomic DNA template. TCRdb reanalysed the reads using MiXCR and keeps one entry per CDR3 protein. The table records 89,000 or so distinct CDR3 sequences, 55% to 70% of them present only once. The chain employs TRBV14 and TRBJ1-5; the match to TRBD1 covers 7 bases. This sequence originates from a human donor with aplastic anemia. Input material: sorted CD4+, CD8+, or CD8+CD57+ T cells (not recorded which) from PBMCs. In DNA form, the CDR3 reads TGTGCCAGCAGCCAAGGACAGGGACAGCCCCAGCATTTT. Its translation is CASSQGQGQPQHF.